This entry is about one T cell receptor (beta chain). This entry belongs to a study of cytomegalovirus exposure and HLA in healthy donors. PCR employed 60 Vbeta and 13 Jbeta primers. Sequencing used immunoSEQ multiplex PCR; TCRdb keeps in-frame clones, though not all of them. Of roughly 180,000 clones listed, around 75% are singletons. The trim removed 5 bases at V and 2 bases at J, leaving 1 base unmatched. This CDR3 contains 13 residues. Looked up from germline, CDR1 is MNHEY and CDR2 is SMNVEV (reference sequence). The sequence derives from a male donor in good health and CMV-seronegative. This chain connects TRBV27 to TRBJ1-2; 8 bases are shared with TRBD1. Sequenced input: PBMCs. This CDR3 is CASSRQGNYGYTF. The CDR3 region has the DNA TGTGCCAGCAGTCGACAGGGGAACTATGGCTACACCTTC.